The source of this T cell receptor beta chain is a study of control samples from healthy donors and cancer patients. The CDR3 runs to 12 residues. V lost 4 bases, J lost 8 bases, and 10 bases lay in between. Germline loops: CDR1 SGHNT, CDR2 YENEEA. This table comes from immunoSEQ multiplex PCR, and its TCRdb copy is limited to in-frame clones, with some not included. This sample has 95,000 to 150,000 clones, with around 88% found just once. V is TRBV11-3 and J is TRBJ2-3, with D unclear. Input material: blood. The receptor was isolated from a man aged 40-50 years in good health. In DNA, the CDR3 is TGTGCCAGCAGCTCCGACACGGGTACGCAGTATTTT. This translates into CASSSDTGTQYF.